This TCR beta chain derives from a study of T cell repertoires in cytomegalovirus infection. MiXCR was run by TCRdb on the reads, yielding one entry per CDR3 protein. The data contain hundreds of thousands of distinct CDR3 sequences, more than 25% of them singletons. Remarks on this clonotype: Its cognate antigen is unknown.

With 6 bases clipped from V and 8 bases from J, the junction kept 5 bases outside the gene matches. The CDR3 extends over 13 amino acids. The germline V gene encodes CDR1 SGHVS and CDR2 FNYEAQ. This chain uses TRBV7-6 with TRBJ1-2; 11 bases match TRBD1. The sequencing used cultured CD8+ T cells from PBMCs, collected from culture after CMV antigen stimulation. This receptor was taken from a human donor in good health (CMV status not recorded). Some clones in this sample may be carry-over from other donors' samples. The CDR3 here is CASRDRGRGGYTF. The CDR3 DNA follows: TGTGCCAGCAGGGACAGGGGGCGCGGGGGCTACACCTTC.